Included here is one TCR beta chain sequence, with context. Its antigen is currently unknown. The protocol was immunoSEQ multiplex PCR, while the TCRdb copy is restricted to in-frame clones and leaves out a portion. The sample includes roughly 70,000 clones, approximately 86% of them seen just once. The germline V gene encodes CDR1 LNHDA and CDR2 SQIVND (reference sequence). The CDR3 covers 14 residues. V lost 8 bases to trimming and J lost 4 bases, with 18 bases between them. This specimen comes from a study of OX40 agonist ivuxolimab in advanced cancers. Overall study context: An agonistic anti-OX40 (CD134) antibody, ivuxolimab, was used to treat the patients. Dose-escalation patients had hepatocellular carcinoma, melanoma, renal cell or head and neck cancer.

Overall study results and limits: Determination of antigen specificity was not performed for the expanded peripheral T cells. On average, CD8+ T cells had more expanded clones than CD4+.

This TCR derives from an adult with an advanced solid tumor such as melanoma, head and neck, liver or kidney cancer. The chain employs TRBV19 and TRBJ2-7; perhaps TRBD2 as D (6 bases). Specimen: CD4+ or CD8+ T cells sorted from blood, collected in a trial of the OX40 agonist ivuxolimab. The CDR3 is CASRGGVGSYEQYF. CDR3 nucleotides: TGTGCCAGTCGGGGCGGGGTCGGATCATACGAGCAGTACTTC.